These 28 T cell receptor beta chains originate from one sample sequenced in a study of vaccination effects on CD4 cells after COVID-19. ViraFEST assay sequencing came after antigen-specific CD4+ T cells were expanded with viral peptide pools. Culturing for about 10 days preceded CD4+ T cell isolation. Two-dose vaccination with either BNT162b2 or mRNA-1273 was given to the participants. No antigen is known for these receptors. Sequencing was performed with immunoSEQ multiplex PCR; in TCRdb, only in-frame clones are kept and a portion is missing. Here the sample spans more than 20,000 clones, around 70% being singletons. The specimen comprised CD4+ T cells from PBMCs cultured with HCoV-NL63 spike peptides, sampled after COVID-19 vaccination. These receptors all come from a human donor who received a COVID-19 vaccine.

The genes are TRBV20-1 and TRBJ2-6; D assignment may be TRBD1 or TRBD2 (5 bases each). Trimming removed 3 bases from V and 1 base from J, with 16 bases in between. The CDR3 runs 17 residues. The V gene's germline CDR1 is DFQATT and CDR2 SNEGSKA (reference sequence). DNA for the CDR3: TGCAGTGCTAGTGGTCCTCTGGGGGTTTCTGGGGCCAACGTCCTGACTTTC. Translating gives CSASGPLGVSGANVLTF.

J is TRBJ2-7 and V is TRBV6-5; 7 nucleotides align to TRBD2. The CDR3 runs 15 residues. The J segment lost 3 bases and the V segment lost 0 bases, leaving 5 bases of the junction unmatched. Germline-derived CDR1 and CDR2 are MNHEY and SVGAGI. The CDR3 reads CASSYSAASGYEQYF. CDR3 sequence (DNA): TGTGCCAGCAGTTACTCGGCCGCTAGCGGCTACGAGCAGTACTTC.

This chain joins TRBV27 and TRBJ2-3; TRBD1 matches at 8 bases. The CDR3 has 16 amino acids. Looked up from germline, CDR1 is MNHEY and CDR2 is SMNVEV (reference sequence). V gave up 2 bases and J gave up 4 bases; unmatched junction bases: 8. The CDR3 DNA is TGTGCCAGCAGTTTACTGGACAGGGAGTTTCCAGATACGCAGTATTTT. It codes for CASSLLDREFPDTQYF.

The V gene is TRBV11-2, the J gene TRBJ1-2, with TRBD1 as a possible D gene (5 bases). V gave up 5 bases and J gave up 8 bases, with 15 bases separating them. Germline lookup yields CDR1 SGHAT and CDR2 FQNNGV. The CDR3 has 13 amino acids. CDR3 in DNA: TGTGCCAGCAGCCTCGGACACTCAGAGGGCTACACCTTC. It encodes CASSLGHSEGYTF.

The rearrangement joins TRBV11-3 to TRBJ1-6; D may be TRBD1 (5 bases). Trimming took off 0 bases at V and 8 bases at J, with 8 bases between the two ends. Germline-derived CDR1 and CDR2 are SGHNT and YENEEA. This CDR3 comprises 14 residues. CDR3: CASSLEGVDSPLHF. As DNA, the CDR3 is TGTGCCAGCAGCTTAGAGGGGGTGGATTCACCCCTCCACTTT.

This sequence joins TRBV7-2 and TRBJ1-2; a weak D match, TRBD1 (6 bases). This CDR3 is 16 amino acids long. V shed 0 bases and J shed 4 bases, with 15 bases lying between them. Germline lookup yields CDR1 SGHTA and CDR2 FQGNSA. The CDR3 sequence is CASSLARTVGGYGYTF. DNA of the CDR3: TGTGCCAGCAGCTTAGCGAGGACAGTAGGTGGCTATGGCTACACCTTC. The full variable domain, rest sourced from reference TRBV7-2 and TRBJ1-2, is GAGVSQSPSNKVTEKGKDVELRCDPISGHTALYWYRQSLGQGLEFLIYFQGNSAPDKSGLPSDRFSAERTGGSVSTLTIQRTQQEDSAVYLCASSLARTVGGYGYTFGSGTRLTVV.

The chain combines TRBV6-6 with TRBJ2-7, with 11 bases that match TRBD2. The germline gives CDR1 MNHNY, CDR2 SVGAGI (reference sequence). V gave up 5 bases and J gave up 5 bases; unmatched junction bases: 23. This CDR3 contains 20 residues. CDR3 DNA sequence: TGTGCCAGCAGTCCCGGTAGGGCGCTAGCGGGAGGCCAGGCGGCGCACGAGCAGTACTTC. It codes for CASSPGRALAGGQAAHEQYF.

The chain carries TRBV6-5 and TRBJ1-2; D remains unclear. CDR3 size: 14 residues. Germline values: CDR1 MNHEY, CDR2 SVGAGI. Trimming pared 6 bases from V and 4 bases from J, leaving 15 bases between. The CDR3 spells CASRRTLTGYGYTF. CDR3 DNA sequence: TGTGCCAGCAGACGTACACTGACTGGCTATGGCTACACCTTC.

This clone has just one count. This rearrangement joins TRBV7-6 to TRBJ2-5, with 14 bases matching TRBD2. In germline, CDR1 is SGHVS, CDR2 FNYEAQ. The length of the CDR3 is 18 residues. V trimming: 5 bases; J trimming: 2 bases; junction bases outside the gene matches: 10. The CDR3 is CASSSYGTSGSFQETQYF. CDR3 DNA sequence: TGTGCCAGCAGCAGCTATGGGACTAGCGGGAGTTTTCAAGAGACCCAGTACTTC.

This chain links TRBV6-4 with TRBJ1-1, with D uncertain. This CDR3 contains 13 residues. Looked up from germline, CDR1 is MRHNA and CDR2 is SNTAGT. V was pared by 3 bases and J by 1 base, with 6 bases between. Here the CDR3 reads CASSEAANTEAFF. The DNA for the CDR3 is TGTGCCAGCAGTGAAGCAGCGAACACTGAAGCTTTCTTT.

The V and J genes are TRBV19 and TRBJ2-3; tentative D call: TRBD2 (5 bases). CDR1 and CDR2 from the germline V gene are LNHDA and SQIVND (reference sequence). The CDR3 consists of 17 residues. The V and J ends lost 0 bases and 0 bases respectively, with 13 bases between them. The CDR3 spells CASSIDLLEGSTDTQYF. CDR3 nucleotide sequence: TGTGCCAGTAGTATAGATCTTCTCGAGGGAAGCACAGATACGCAGTATTTT.

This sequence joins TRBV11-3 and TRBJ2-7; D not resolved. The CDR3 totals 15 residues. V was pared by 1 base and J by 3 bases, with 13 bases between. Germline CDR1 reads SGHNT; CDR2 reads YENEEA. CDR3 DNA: TGTGCCAGCAGCTTAGGGGCATCAGGAGACTACGAGCAGTACTTC. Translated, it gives CASSLGASGDYEQYF.

The CDR3 coding sequence is TGTGCCAGCACTACAGGGGGAAGGGCTGGGGCCAACGTCCTGACTTTC. Protein sequence: CASTTGGRAGANVLTF. The chain recombines TRBV2 with TRBJ2-6; 8 bases line up with TRBD1. The germline gives CDR1 SNHLY, CDR2 FYNNEI. The V and J ends lost 7 bases and 2 bases, in that order; junction bases with no gene match: 7. CDR3 length: 16 residues. Using reference TRBV2 and TRBJ2-6 for the parts outside the CDR3, the full variable domain is EPEVTQTPSHQVTQMGQEVILRCVPISNHLYFYWYRQILGQKVEFLVSFYNNEISEKSEIFDDQFSVERPDGSNFTLKIRSTKLEDSAMYFCASTTGGRAGANVLTFGAGSRLTVL.

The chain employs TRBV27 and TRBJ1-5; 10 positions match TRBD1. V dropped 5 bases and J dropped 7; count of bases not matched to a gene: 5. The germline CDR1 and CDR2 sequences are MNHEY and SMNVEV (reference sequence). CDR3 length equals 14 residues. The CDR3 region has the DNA TGTGCCAGCAGTCAAAGACAGGGGGCGCAGCCCCAGCATTTT. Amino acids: CASSQRQGAQPQHF.

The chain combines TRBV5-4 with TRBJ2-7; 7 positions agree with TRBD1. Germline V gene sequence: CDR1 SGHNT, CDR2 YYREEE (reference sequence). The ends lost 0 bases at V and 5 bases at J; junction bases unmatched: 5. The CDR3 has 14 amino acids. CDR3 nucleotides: TGTGCCAGCAGCTTGGAACAGGGGTTGAACGAGCAGTACTTC. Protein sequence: CASSLEQGLNEQYF.

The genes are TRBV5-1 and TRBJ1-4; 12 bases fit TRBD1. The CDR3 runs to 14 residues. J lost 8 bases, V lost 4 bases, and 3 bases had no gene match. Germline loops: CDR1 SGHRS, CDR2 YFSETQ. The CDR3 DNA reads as TGCGCCAGCAGCCGGGACAGGGGGCAGGAAAAACTGTTTTTT. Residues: CASSRDRGQEKLFF. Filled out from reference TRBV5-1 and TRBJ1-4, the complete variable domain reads KAGVTQTPRYLIKTRGQQVTLSCSPISGHRSVSWYQQTPGQGLQFLFEYFSETQRNKGNFPGRFSGRQFSNSRSEMNVSTLELGDSALYLCASSRDRGQEKLFFGSGTQLSVL.

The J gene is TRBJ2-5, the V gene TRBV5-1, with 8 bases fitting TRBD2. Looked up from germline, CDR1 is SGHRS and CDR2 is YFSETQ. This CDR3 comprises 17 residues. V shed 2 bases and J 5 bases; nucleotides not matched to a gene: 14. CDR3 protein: CASSLYSTAGGRETQYF. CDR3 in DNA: TGCGCCAGCAGCTTATATTCCACCGCGGGGGGCAGGGAGACCCAGTACTTC.

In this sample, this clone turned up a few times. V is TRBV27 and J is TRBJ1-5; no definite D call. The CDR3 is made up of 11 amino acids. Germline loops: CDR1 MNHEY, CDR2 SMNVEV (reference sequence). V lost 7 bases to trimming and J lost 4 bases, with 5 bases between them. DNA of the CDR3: TGTGCCAGCACCCTTAATCAGCCCCAGCATTTT. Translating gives CASTLNQPQHF.

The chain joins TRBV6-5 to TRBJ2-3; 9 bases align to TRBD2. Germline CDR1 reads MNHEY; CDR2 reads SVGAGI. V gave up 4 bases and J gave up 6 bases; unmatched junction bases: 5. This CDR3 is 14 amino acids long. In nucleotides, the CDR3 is TGTGCCAGCAGTTCGGCTAGCGGGGTGGATACGCAGTATTTT. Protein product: CASSSASGVDTQYF.

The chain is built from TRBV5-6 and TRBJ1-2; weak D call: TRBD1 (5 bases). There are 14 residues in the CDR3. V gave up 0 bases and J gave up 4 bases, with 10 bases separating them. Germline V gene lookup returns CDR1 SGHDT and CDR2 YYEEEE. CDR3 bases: TGTGCCAGCAGCTTGGACAGGACGTTCTATGGCTACACCTTC. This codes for CASSLDRTFYGYTF.

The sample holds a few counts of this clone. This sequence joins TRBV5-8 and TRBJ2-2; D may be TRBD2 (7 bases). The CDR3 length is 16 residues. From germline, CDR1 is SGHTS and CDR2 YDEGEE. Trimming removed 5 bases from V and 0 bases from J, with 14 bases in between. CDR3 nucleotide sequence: TGTGCCAGCAGTTCCTGGGGGGGGCCGAACACCGGGGAGCTGTTTTTT. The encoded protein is CASSSWGGPNTGELFF.

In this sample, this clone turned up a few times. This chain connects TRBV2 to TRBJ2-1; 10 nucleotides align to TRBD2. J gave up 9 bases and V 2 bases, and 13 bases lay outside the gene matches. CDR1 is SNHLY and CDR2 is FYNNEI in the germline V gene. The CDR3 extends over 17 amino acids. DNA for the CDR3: TGTGCCAGCAGTGAAAAGGTAGCGGGAGGAGTACGGGTTGAGCAGTTCTTC. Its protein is CASSEKVAGGVRVEQFF.

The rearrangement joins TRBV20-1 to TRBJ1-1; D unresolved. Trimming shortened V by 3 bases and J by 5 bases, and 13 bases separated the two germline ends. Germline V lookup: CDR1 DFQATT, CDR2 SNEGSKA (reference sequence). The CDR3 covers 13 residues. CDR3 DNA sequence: TGCAGTGCTAGTCAGAGTAGAGGGACTGAAGCTTTCTTT. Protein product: CSASQSRGTEAFF.

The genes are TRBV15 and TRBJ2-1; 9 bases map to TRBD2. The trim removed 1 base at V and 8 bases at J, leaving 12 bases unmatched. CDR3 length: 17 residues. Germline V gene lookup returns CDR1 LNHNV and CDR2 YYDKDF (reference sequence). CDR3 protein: CATSRATIAGEGYEQFF. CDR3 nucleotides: TGTGCCACCAGCAGAGCGACTATAGCGGGAGAGGGGTATGAGCAGTTCTTC.

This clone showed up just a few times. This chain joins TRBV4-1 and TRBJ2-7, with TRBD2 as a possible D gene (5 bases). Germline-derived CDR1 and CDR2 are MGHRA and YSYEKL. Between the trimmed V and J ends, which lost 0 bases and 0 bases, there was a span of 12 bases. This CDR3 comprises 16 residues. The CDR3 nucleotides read TGCGCCAGCAGCCAAGATGGAGGAATTAGCTCCTACGAGCAGTACTTC. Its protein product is CASSQDGGISSYEQYF.

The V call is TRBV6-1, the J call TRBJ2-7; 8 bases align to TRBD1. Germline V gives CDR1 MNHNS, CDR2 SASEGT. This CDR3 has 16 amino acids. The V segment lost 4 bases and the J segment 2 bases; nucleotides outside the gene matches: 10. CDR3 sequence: CASSGSFRTGTYEQYF. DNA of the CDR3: TGTGCCAGCAGTGGAAGCTTTAGGACAGGGACCTACGAGCAGTACTTC.

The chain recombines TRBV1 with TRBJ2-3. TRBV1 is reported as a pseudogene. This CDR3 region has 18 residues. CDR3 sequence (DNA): TGCACCAGCAGCCAAGACCCGGCTTATCCGGGCTCCACAGATACGCAGTATTTT. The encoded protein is CTSSQDPAYPGSTDTQYF.

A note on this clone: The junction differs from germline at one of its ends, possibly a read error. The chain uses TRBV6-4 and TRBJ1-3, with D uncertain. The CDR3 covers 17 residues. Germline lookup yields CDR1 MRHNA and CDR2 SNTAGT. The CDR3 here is CASKARVVSASGNTIYF. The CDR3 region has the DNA TGTGCAAGCAAGGCTAGAGTGGTGTCGGCCTCTGGAAACACCATATATTTT.